The T cell receptor beta chain under discussion was sequenced for a study of CD8+ T cells in alopecia areata. Turning to the study itself: Percentage of affected scalp area was the basis on which treated patients' severity was scored.

Turning to this clone: Its specificity is unknown.

Findings and caveats of the study: Scalp and blood retained many expanded lesional clones during tofacitinib.

The germline V gene has CDR1 SEHNR and CDR2 FQNEAQ (reference sequence). The V gene end was trimmed by 3 bases and the J gene end by 5 bases; junction bases not matched to a gene: 10. CDR3 length equals 16 residues. Sequencing used cDNA as its template, made by extracting RNA and reverse transcribing it. Using immunoSEQ multiplex PCR, the repertoire was profiled, and TCRdb retains in-frame clones only, with some absent. The table lists 130,000 to 150,000 clones, roughly four fifths of them singletons, with around 25% in the top ten. As for treatment: oral pan-JAK inhibitor, 5-10 mg twice daily. Punch biopsies of lesional scalp, plus peripheral blood, were taken from alopecia areata patients.

The TCR originated in a human donor with alopecia areata. Source: CD8+ T cells sorted from blood, taken at week 4, from a patient treated with tofacitinib. The J gene is TRBJ2-3, the V gene TRBV7-9, with 8 bases aligning to TRBD1. The CDR3 loop reads CASSLEGGQAVDTQYF. The CDR3 DNA reads as TGTGCCAGCAGCTTGGAAGGGGGACAGGCAGTAGATACGCAGTATTTT.